This T cell receptor beta chain comes out of a study of T cell repertoires in cytomegalovirus infection. About the research overall: Public signatures in TCR beta pointed to CMV infection and matching HLA type.

TCRdb fed the reads into MiXCR, producing one record per CDR3 protein. The sample lists roughly 920,000 distinct CDR3 sequences, roughly 30% occurring once. V was shortened by 6 bases and J by 1 base, with 12 bases between the two germline ends. The germline V gene encodes CDR1 DFQATT and CDR2 SNEGSKA (reference sequence). The CDR3 extends over 13 amino acids. Study observations and caveats: The ex vivo response showed dominance by HLA-C-restricted CMV-specific TCR beta clonotypes.

To note about this clonotype: The antigen is not known.

The V and J genes are TRBV20-1 and TRBJ1-1; D gene uncertain. The clonotype was recovered from a human donor in good health (CMV status not recorded). Some clones in this sample may be carry-over from other donors' samples. This specimen was cultured CD8+ T cells from PBMCs, taken from culture after CMV antigen stimulation. The CDR3 DNA is TGCAGTGCCCCCCTGGCAGGGAACACTGAAGCTTTCTTT. It encodes CSAPLAGNTEAFF.